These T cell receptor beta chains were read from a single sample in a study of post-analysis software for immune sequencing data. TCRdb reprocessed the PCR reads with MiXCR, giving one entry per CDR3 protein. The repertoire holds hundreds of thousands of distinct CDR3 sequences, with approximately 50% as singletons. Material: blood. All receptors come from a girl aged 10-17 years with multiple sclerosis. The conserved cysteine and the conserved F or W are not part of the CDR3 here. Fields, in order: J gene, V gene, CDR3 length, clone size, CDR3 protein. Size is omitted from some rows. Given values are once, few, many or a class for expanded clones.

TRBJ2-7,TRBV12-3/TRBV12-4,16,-,ASSPVGGDIPRVYEQY
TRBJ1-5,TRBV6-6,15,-,ASSSGTGAFRNQPQH
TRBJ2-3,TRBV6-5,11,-,ASSYSMDGTQY
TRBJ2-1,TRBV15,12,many,ATERAYSYNEQF
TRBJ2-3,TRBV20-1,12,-,SARGGGAADTQY
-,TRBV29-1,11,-,SVAERGEYEQY
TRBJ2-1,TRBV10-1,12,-,ASSEFGVGNEQF
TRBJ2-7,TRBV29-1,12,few,SATPRGASYEQY
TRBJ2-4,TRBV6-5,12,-,ASSRPGAVNIQY
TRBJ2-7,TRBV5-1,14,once,ASSQIAGVSSYEQY
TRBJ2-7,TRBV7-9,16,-,ASSLKPGEKGFSYEQY
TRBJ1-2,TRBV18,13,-,ASSSRQGPPDGYT
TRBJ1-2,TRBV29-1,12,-,SVRSLLTQGGYT
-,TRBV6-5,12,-,ASSYRGGSETQY
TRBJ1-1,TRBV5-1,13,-,ASSLAGGRHTEAF
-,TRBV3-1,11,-,ASSRAPRNEQY
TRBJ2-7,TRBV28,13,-,ASSLNDRAVYEQY
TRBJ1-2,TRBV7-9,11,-,ASSNAGYYGYT
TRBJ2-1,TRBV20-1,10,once,SARGTYNEQF
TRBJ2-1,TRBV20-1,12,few,SASRLADNNEQF
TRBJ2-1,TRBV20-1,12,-,SARDGSSCNEQF
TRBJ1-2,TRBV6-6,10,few,ASRGANYGYT
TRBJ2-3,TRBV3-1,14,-,ASSQPGGLSWDTQY
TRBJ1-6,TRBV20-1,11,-,SARRVGNSPLH
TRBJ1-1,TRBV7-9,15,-,ASRGGQGSRNRTEAF
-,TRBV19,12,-,ASNTGTLGETQY
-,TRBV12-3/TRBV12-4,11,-,ASTTPGTIEQY
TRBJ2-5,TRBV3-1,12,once,ASSHRQLQETQY
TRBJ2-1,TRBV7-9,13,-,ASSPARTAYNEQF
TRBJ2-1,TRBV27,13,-,ASSLNGRSYNEQF
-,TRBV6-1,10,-,AGSVTYYEQY